One TCR beta chain is described in this entry. As originally analysed: Estimation of nucleated cell counts was performed using reference gene primer amplification. Sequencing used immunoSEQ multiplex PCR; TCRdb keeps in-frame clones, though not all of them. V, J and clone size are those of that table, while D and trimming were read from the DNA. The sample holds 250,000 to 350,000 clones, more than 80% seen once. The sample belongs to a study of blood T cell repertoires in COVID-19. Study-level background: Donors in the United States, Italy and Spain gave samples during acute or convalescent COVID-19. T cells, B-cell-depleted T cells, or PBMCs provided the cDNA or gDNA that served as material.

The CDR3 length is 15 residues. The germline V gene has CDR1 LGHNA and CDR2 YSLEER. Trimming cost V 1 base and J 6 bases; bases outside gene matches: 4. Patients of the Seattle cohort, enrolled during active infection, were followed longitudinally. What was sequenced was peripheral blood. The V gene is TRBV4-3, the J gene TRBJ1-4, with 8 bases that match TRBD1. This TCR was recovered from a woman aged 30 to 39 with COVID-19, enrolled during active disease. This chain's CDR3 is CASSQVLDRDEKLFF. CDR3 DNA: TGCGCCAGCAGCCAAGTTCTGGACAGGGATGAAAAACTGTTTTTT.